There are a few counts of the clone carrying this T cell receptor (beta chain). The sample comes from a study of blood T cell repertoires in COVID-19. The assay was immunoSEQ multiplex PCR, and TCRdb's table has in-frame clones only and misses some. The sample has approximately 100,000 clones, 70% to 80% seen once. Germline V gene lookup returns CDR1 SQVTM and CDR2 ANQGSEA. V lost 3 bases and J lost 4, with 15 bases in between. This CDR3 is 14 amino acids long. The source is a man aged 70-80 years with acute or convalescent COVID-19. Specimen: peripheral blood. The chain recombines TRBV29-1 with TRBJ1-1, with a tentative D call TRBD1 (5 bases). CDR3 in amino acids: CSVESGFAITEAFF. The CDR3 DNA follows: TGCAGCGTTGAGTCAGGGTTCGCAATCACTGAAGCTTTCTTT.